These 9 T cell receptor beta chains came from one sample sequenced in a study of T cell responses to AZD1222 COVID-19 vaccine. Repertoires were generated with immunoSEQ multiplex PCR, while TCRdb's copy carries only in-frame clones and drops some. Of 60,000 to 90,000 clones listed, around 86% are singletons. This material consisted of peripheral blood, taken 28 days after the second AZD1222 dose. Every receptor here comes from an adult who received the AZD1222 COVID-19 vaccine.

The rearrangement links TRBV9 to TRBJ2-5, with no clear D. Germline assignment: CDR1 SGDLS and CDR2 YYNGEE. CDR3 length: 14 amino acids. Trimming took 0 bases from V and 5 from J, leaving 11 bases between them. CDR3 amino acids: CASSVAMTGETQYF. CDR3 nucleotides: TGTGCCAGCAGCGTAGCTATGACCGGGGAGACCCAGTACTTC.

This chain connects TRBV13 to TRBJ1-4, with 7 bases lining up with TRBD1. This CDR3 is 15 amino acids long. Germline V gives CDR1 PRHDT, CDR2 FYEKMQ (reference sequence). V lost 1 base and J lost 11; bases outside the gene matches: 10. CDR3 protein: CASSLVSGGMLKLFF. CDR3 nucleotide sequence: TGTGCCAGCAGCTTAGTGTCAGGGGGGATGTTGAAACTGTTTTTT.

V and J are TRBV7-9 and TRBJ1-5; D ambiguous. Per germline, CDR1 SEHNR and CDR2 FQNEAQ (reference sequence). The CDR3 has 15 residues. Trimming removed 4 bases at V and 0 bases at J, with 10 bases between. In DNA, the CDR3 is TGTGCCAGCAGCTCCCGCCGGGATAGCAATCAGCCCCAGCATTTT. Amino acid sequence: CASSSRRDSNQPQHF.

This chain joins TRBV12-3 or TRBV12-4 and TRBJ1-5; D might be TRBD1 (6 bases). The ends were cut back, 7 bases at V and 4 bases at J, with 11 bases in the middle. The CDR3 length is 13 residues. CDR3 in amino acids: CASKTGTNQPQHF. CDR3 DNA sequence: TGTGCCAGCAAGACAGGTACTAATCAGCCCCAGCATTTT.

J is TRBJ1-2 and V is TRBV6-5; no definite D call. The length of the CDR3 is 13 residues. CDR1 MNHEY and CDR2 SVGAGI come from the germline V gene. V shed 4 bases and J shed 5 bases, with 11 bases lying between them. As DNA, the CDR3 is TGTGCCAGCAGTTCCGGGTCTCGATATGGCTACACCTTC. Protein product: CASSSGSRYGYTF.

The CDR3 here is CASSLVGTDTQYF. The CDR3 bases are TGCGCCAGCAGCTTGGTCGGCACAGATACGCAGTATTTT. The chain links TRBV5-1 to TRBJ2-3; no clear D. The CDR3 extends over 13 amino acids. Trimming removed 0 bases from V and 1 base from J, with 3 bases in between. The germline CDR1 and CDR2 sequences are SGHRS and YFSETQ. Looking up the rest from reference TRBV5-1 and TRBJ2-3 gives the full variable domain: KAGVTQTPRYLIKTRGQQVTLSCSPISGHRSVSWYQQTPGQGLQFLFEYFSETQRNKGNFPGRFSGRQFSNSRSEMNVSTLELGDSALYLCASSLVGTDTQYFGPGTRLTVL.

The rearrangement links TRBV29-1 to TRBJ2-5, with D possibly matching TRBD2 (6 bases). V shed 2 bases and J shed 5 bases, with 15 bases lying between them. The CDR3 is made up of 14 amino acids. Germline V gives CDR1 SQVTM, CDR2 ANQGSEA. CDR3 protein: CSVELLPRGETQYF. The CDR3 DNA sequence: TGCAGCGTTGAACTTCTACCCCGGGGGGAGACCCAGTACTTC.

The chain carries TRBV9 and TRBJ2-1, with D tentatively TRBD1 (6 bases). Trimming left V 0 bases short and J 4 bases short, with 11 bases between. Germline CDR1 and CDR2: SGDLS and YYNGEE. This CDR3 region has 15 residues. The DNA for the CDR3 is TGTGCCAGCAGCGTAGTTCCAGGGGCTTACAATGAGCAGTTCTTC. This gives the protein CASSVVPGAYNEQFF.

The genes are TRBV5-3 and TRBJ1-1, with D unresolved. TRBV5-3 is filed as an ORF, its function uncertain. There are 14 residues in the CDR3. V was clipped by 0 bases and J by 3 bases, with 9 bases between them. The CDR3 region is CARSLDRNHTEAFF. For the CDR3, the DNA is TGTGCCAGAAGCTTGGACAGAAATCACACTGAAGCTTTCTTT.